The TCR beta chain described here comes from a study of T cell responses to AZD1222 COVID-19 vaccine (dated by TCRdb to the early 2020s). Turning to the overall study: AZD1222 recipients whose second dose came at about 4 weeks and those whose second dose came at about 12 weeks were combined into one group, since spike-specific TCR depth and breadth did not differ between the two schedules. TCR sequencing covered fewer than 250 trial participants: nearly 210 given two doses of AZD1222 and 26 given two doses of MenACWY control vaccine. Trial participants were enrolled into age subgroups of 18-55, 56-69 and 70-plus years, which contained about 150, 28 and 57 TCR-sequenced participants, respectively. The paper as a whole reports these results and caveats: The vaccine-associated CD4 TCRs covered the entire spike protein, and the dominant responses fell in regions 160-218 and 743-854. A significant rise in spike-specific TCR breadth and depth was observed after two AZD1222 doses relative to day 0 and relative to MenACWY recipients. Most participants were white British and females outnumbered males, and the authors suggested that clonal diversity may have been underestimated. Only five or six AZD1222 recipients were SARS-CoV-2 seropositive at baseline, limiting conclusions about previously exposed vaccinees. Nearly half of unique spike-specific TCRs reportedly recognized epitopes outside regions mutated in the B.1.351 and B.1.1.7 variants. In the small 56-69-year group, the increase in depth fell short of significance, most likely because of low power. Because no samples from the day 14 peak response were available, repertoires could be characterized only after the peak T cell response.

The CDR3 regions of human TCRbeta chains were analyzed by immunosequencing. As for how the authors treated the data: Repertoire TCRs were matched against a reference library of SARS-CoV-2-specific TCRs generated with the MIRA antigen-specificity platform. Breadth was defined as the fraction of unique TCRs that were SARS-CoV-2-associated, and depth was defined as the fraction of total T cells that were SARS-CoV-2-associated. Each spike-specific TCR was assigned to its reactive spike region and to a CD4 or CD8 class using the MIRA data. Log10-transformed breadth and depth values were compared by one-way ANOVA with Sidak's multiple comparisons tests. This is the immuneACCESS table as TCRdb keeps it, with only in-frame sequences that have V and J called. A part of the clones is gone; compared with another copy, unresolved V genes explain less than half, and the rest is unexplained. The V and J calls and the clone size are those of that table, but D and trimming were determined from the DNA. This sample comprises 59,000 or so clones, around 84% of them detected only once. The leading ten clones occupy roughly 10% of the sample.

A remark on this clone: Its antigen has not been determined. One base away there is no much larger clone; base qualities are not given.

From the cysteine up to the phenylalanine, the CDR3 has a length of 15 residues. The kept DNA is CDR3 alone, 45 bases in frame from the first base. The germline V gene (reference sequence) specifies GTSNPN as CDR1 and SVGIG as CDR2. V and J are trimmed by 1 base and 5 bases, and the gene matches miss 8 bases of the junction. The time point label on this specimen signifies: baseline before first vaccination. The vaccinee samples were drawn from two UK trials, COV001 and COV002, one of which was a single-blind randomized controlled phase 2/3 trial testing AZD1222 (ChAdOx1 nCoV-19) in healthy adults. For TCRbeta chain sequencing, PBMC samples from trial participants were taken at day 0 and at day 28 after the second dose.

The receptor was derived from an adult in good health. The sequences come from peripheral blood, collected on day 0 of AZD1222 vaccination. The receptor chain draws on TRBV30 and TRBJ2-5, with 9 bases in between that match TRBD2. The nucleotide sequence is TGTGCCTGGAGTGAAGGCGGGAGGGGCGGGGAGACCCAGTACTTC. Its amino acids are CAWSEGGRGGETQYF. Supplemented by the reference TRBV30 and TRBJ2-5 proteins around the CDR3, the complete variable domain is SQTIHQWPATLVQPVGSPLSLECTVEGTSNPNLYWYRQAAGRGLQLLFYSVGIGQISSEVPQNLSASRPQDRQFILSSKKLLLSDSGFYLCAWSEGGRGGETQYFGPGTRLLVL.